The source of this T cell receptor (beta chain) is a study of T-cell memory formation after mild COVID-19. Study overall: The TCR clusters were mostly specific to one donor.

Libraries for TCRalpha and TCRbeta carried sample barcodes and unique molecular identifiers via 5'RACE. In TCRdb, the 5' RACE reads were re-called with MiXCR into one record per CDR3 protein. Among 550,000 to 600,000 distinct CDR3 sequences listed, roughly 17% were seen once. The CDR3 consists of 15 residues. Trimming stripped 3 bases from V and 5 bases from J, with 15 bases between. From germline, CDR1 is MDHEN and CDR2 SYDVKM. General study findings and limits: From day 15 to 85, contracting clones were balanced between CD4 and CD8, whereas later expanders leaned toward CD4+. The main location of contracting CD4+ clones was CM and EM, and that of contracting CD8+ clones was EMRA.

In its sample, this clonotype was seen a few times. Its target is unknown. The chain recombines TRBV28 with TRBJ2-3; the D is unclear. Specimen: PBMCs or a T cell subset sorted from them (not recorded which). This receptor was taken from an adult woman who had mild COVID-19 (a few samples of this study predate the infection). Cell type and time point are not known. In DNA, the CDR3 is TGTGCCAGCAGTTTGGTCGGCCAGTATATAGATACGCAGTATTTT. It specifies CASSLVGQYIDTQYF.